Following are 18 T cell receptor beta chains from one sample sequenced in a study of shared clonotypes between healthy human individuals. Produced via immunoSEQ multiplex PCR; TCRdb's table is partial and in-frame only. The sample lists some 2.1 million clones, about 95% occurring once. Naive CD8 cells lacked CD45RO and underwent positive selection for CCR7, leaving out terminally differentiated effector memory CD45RA+ cells. Sequencing input: naive CD8+ T cells sorted from blood. The source is a man aged 18 to 30 in good health.

This chain links TRBV2 with TRBJ2-1; 9 positions agree with TRBD2. Germline V gene lookup returns CDR1 SNHLY and CDR2 FYNNEI. V shed 8 bases and J 9 bases; nucleotides not matched to a gene: 11. The CDR3 totals 14 residues. CDR3 DNA sequence: TGTGCCAGCCCGGGACTAGCCCTGAGCGGTGAGCAGTTCTTC. Translated, it gives CASPGLALSGEQFF.

This chain links TRBV29-1 with TRBJ1-1, with D unclear. V was clipped by 4 bases and J by 5 bases, with 11 bases between them. Germline-derived CDR1 and CDR2 are SQVTM and ANQGSEA. The CDR3 runs 12 residues. The CDR3 sequence: CSVVGWETEAFF. The CDR3 DNA reads as TGCAGCGTTGTCGGATGGGAAACTGAAGCTTTCTTT.

V gene TRBV11-3 combines with J gene TRBJ2-7; a weak D match, TRBD2 (5 bases). Trimming removed 5 bases at V and 3 bases at J, with 20 bases between. The germline gives CDR1 SGHNT, CDR2 YENEEA. This CDR3 contains 16 residues. Written as DNA, the CDR3 is TGTGCCAGCAGCCCGCGCCTCGGGATTACCAACTACGAGCAGTACTTC. Translated, it gives CASSPRLGITNYEQYF.

The V and J genes are TRBV27 and TRBJ1-4, with D possibly TRBD1 on 5 matching bases. Trimming removed 5 bases from V and 8 bases from J, with 18 bases in between. In germline, CDR1 is MNHEY, CDR2 SMNVEV (reference sequence). CDR3 length equals 15 residues. CDR3 protein: CASSPLRGIGEKLFF. The CDR3 region has the DNA TGTGCCAGCAGTCCCCTACGGGGGATAGGAGAAAAACTGTTTTTT.

The J gene is TRBJ1-5, the V gene TRBV28; 7 bases agree with TRBD1. The CDR3 is 16 residues long. V shed 4 bases, J shed 1 base, and the junction held 7 bases outside the gene matches. From germline, CDR1 is MDHEN and CDR2 SYDVKM. The CDR3 loop reads CASSSPRDSSNQPQHF. CDR3 DNA sequence: TGTGCCAGCAGTTCACCTCGGGACAGCAGCAATCAGCCCCAGCATTTT.

The gene calls are TRBV7-2 and TRBJ1-2, with 8 bases aligning to TRBD1. The CDR3 is 15 residues long. The V gene end was trimmed by 7 bases and the J gene end by 0 bases; junction bases not matched to a gene: 7. Germline CDR1 SGHTA, CDR2 FQGNSA. The CDR3 is CASNPRTGTNYGYTF. The CDR3 DNA follows: TGTGCCAGCAACCCCCGGACAGGGACTAACTATGGCTACACCTTC.

The rearrangement joins TRBV29-1 to TRBJ2-3; D may be TRBD2 (5 bases). This CDR3 contains 14 residues. From germline, CDR1 is SQVTM and CDR2 ANQGSEA. V lost 3 bases, J lost 0 bases, and 10 bases lay in between. In nucleotides, the CDR3 is TGCAGCGTTGATTCGGACTTAAGCACAGATACGCAGTATTTT. This gives the protein CSVDSDLSTDTQYF.

The rearrangement joins TRBV5-6 to TRBJ2-5, with TRBD2 matching 7 bases. CDR1 and CDR2 (germline): SGHDT, YYEEEE. The CDR3 extends over 16 amino acids. V lost 4 bases and J lost 2; bases outside the gene matches: 11. The CDR3 sequence: CASSLGRGWGQETQYF. The CDR3 DNA sequence: TGTGCCAGCAGCCTTGGGAGGGGCTGGGGACAAGAGACCCAGTACTTC.

The chain links TRBV27 to TRBJ2-3; D is perhaps TRBD1 (5 bases). Per germline, CDR1 MNHEY and CDR2 SMNVEV (reference sequence). Trimming took 1 base from V and 2 from J, leaving 19 bases between them. The CDR3 is made up of 18 amino acids. For the CDR3, the DNA is TGTGCCAGCAGTTTATTACTCGTAGGTGGGGCCACCACAGATACGCAGTATTTT. Its protein product is CASSLLLVGGATTDTQYF.

The chain couples TRBV2 to TRBJ2-1; no reliable D call. The CDR3 runs to 15 residues. The germline CDR1 and CDR2 sequences are SNHLY and FYNNEI. V was clipped by 5 bases and J by 2 bases, with 13 bases between them. The chain's CDR3 is CASSSPLGPYNEQFF. In DNA form, the CDR3 reads TGTGCCAGCAGTTCTCCCCTTGGGCCCTACAATGAGCAGTTCTTC.

The chain combines TRBV6-6 with TRBJ2-2, with D possibly matching TRBD2 (6 bases). Trimming pared 4 bases from V and 4 bases from J, leaving 10 bases between. The CDR3 loop spans 14 amino acids. CDR1 MNHNY and CDR2 SVGAGI come from the germline V gene (reference sequence). For the CDR3, the DNA is TGTGCCAGCAGTTGGCAGGGAGGCACCGGGGAGCTGTTTTTT. Translating it yields CASSWQGGTGELFF.

V is TRBV27 and J is TRBJ1-1; D is possibly TRBD1 (6 bases). Germline CDR1 and CDR2: MNHEY and SMNVEV (reference sequence). V was pared by 5 bases and J by 4 bases, with 20 bases between. CDR3 length: 16 residues. The CDR3 coding sequence is TGTGCCAGCAGTAAAATTCCCAGGGGTTTTAGCACTGAAGCTTTCTTT. This translates into CASSKIPRGFSTEAFF.

The CDR3 region has the DNA TGTGCCACCAGCGGCCCAAGTCAGGCCGGTTACGAGCAGTACTTC. Encoded protein: CATSGPSQAGYEQYF. V is TRBV15 and J is TRBJ2-7; D remains unclear. The V gene's germline CDR1 is LNHNV and CDR2 YYDKDF (reference sequence). The CDR3 is 15 residues long. V shed 5 bases and J shed 4 bases, with 18 bases lying between them.

The CDR3 reads CASSYSMGWGGGEQFF. CDR3 nucleotides: TGTGCCAGCAGTTACTCGATGGGTTGGGGCGGCGGGGAGCAGTTCTTC. The chain combines TRBV6-5 with TRBJ2-1; D possibly uses TRBD1 or TRBD2 (5 bases each). The V gene's germline CDR1 is MNHEY and CDR2 SVGAGI. With 0 bases removed from V and 10 bases from J, the gap between germline ends came to 19 bases. The CDR3 loop spans 16 amino acids.

This chain joins TRBV7-9 and TRBJ2-7; TRBD1 is a possible D gene (6 bases). V was cut by 5 bases and J by 3 bases, with 14 bases left in between. The germline CDR1 and CDR2 sequences are SEHNR and FQNEAQ (reference sequence). This CDR3 is 14 amino acids long. In nucleotides, the CDR3 is TGTGCCAGCAGCCCGGACAGCCCCAACTACGAGCAGTACTTC. Protein product: CASSPDSPNYEQYF.

This CDR3 is CASSFGGGVYNEQFF. The CDR3 nucleotides are TGTGCCAGCAGTTTTGGCGGGGGAGTCTACAATGAGCAGTTCTTC. The rearrangement uses TRBV2 and TRBJ2-1; 7 nucleotides match TRBD2. The CDR3 totals 15 residues. Germline values: CDR1 SNHLY, CDR2 FYNNEI. J gave up 3 bases and V 5 bases, and 7 bases lay outside the gene matches.

The chain uses TRBV19 and TRBJ1-1; the D gene is possibly TRBD1 (5 bases). The V gene's germline CDR1 is LNHDA and CDR2 SQIVND (reference sequence). V shed 1 base and J shed 4 bases, with 7 bases lying between them. CDR3 size: 13 residues. The CDR3 sequence is CASSIAGITEAFF. The CDR3 DNA follows: TGTGCCAGTAGTATAGCAGGGATCACTGAAGCTTTCTTT.

The chain recombines TRBV9 with TRBJ2-3; 9 bases line up with TRBD2. V was pared by 0 bases and J by 2 bases, with 7 bases of the junction left unmatched. CDR3 length: 17 amino acids. In germline, CDR1 is SGDLS, CDR2 YYNGEE. CDR3 protein: CASSVDGSGSNTDTQYF. In DNA, the CDR3 is TGTGCCAGCAGCGTAGACGGTAGCGGGAGTAACACAGATACGCAGTATTTT.